The present entry profiles one TCR beta chain with its context. The antigen remains unidentified. This entry belongs to a study of T cells in Graves' hyperthyroidism and ophthalmopathy. The study's findings and limits: A model of 13 V-J pairs discriminated ophthalmopathy from stable hyperthyroidism. Onset of ophthalmopathy came a median 6.5 months after the model predicted it.

Stable disease denoted Graves' hyperthyroidism without ophthalmopathy progression within 18 months. The germline CDR1 and CDR2 sequences are PRHDT and FYEKMQ (reference sequence). The CDR3 is 19 amino acids. V gave up 5 bases and J gave up 9 bases; unmatched junction bases: 24. RNA transcripts provided the source from which TCR beta CDR3 regions were amplified. The primer set for the first-round RT-PCR of the TCR CDR3 was HTBI. TCRdb analysed the multiplex PCR reads with MiXCR anew, one entry per CDR3 protein. The table has about 480,000 distinct CDR3 sequences, 14% seen once. Sequenced sample: blood. This chain joins TRBV13 and TRBJ2-1; TRBD2 agrees at 8 bases. The clonotype was recovered from a woman aged 18-29 years with Graves' hyperthyroidism. In DNA form, the CDR3 reads TGTGCCAGCAGCCACCATACCATCCCGAGCGGGAGAGGGATCAGTGAGCAGTTCTTC. Translated, it gives CASSHHTIPSGRGISEQFF. Drawing the rest from reference TRBV13 and TRBJ2-1, the complete variable domain is AAGVIQSPRHLIKEKRETATLKCYPIPRHDTVYWYQQGPGQDPQFLISFYEKMQSDKGSIPDRFSAQQFSDYHSELNMSSLELGDSALYFCASSHHTIPSGRGISEQFFGPGTRLTVL.